The clone carrying this TCR beta chain was detected a few times. The sample belongs to a study of cytomegalovirus exposure and HLA in healthy donors. CDR1 is MRHNA, CDR2 SNTAGT, per germline. This CDR3 comprises 13 residues. V dropped 3 bases and J dropped 6 bases, with 9 bases sitting between them. PCR employed 60 Vbeta and 13 Jbeta primers. Clones were read by immunoSEQ multiplex PCR, and TCRdb kept only the in-frame ones, dropping some. The table has around 250,000 clones, around 81% seen once. This rearrangement joins TRBV6-4 to TRBJ1-5; tentatively, D is TRBD1 (6 bases). The clonotype comes from a woman aged 55-70 years in good health and CMV-seropositive. Sequences were obtained from PBMCs. CDR3 nucleotide sequence: TGTGCCAGCAGTGAGGGGACACTTCAGCCCCAGCATTTT. Its translation is CASSEGTLQPQHF.